What follows describes a single T cell receptor (beta chain). TCRdb keeps only in-frame clones here, not all; method: immunoSEQ multiplex PCR. Of more than 100,000 clones listed, around 86% were seen once; the top ten hold approximately 4.2%. These data originate in a study of blood T cell repertoires in COVID-19. CDR1 is SGHRS, CDR2 YFSETQ, per germline. This CDR3 has 16 residues. V shed 4 bases, J shed 0 bases, and the junction held 6 bases outside the gene matches. V gene TRBV5-1 combines with J gene TRBJ2-7; 11 bases map to TRBD2. This receptor was identified in a man aged 35 to 55 with acute or convalescent COVID-19. The sequencing sample was made of peripheral blood. CDR3 nucleotide sequence: TGCGCCAGCAGCCGGACGACTAGCGGGACCTCCTACGAGCAGTACTTC. It codes for CASSRTTSGTSYEQYF.